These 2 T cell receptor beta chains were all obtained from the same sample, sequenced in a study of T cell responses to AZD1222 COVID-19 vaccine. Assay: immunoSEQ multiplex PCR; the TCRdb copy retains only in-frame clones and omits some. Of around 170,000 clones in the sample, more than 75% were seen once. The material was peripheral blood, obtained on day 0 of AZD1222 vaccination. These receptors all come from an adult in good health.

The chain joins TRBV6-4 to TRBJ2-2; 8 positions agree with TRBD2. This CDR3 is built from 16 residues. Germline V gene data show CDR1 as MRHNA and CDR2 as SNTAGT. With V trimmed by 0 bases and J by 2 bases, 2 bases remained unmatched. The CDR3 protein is CASSDSGGGNTGELFF. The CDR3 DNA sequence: TGTGCCAGCAGTGACTCCGGGGGGGGAAACACCGGGGAGCTGTTTTTT.

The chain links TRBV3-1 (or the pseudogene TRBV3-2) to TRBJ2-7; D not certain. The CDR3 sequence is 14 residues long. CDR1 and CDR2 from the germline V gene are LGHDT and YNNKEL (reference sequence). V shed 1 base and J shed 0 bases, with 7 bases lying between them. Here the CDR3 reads CASSQGTSSYEQYF. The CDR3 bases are TGTGCCAGCAGCCAAGGGACGAGCTCCTACGAGCAGTACTTC.